The T cell receptor (beta chain) under discussion was sequenced for a study of metastatic and nonmetastatic thyroid tumors. Study context: A comparison of repertoires was made across blood and tumor or nodule tissue from malignant and benign thyroid patients.

Through MiXCR, TCRdb re-clonotyped the PCR reads. The table has around 40,000 clones, about a sixth seen once. All patients were untreated before thyroid surgery. There are many counts of this clone. There are 15 residues in the CDR3. V lost 5 bases, J lost 1 base, and 14 bases lay in between. The germline V gene has CDR1 LNHDA and CDR2 SQIVND (reference sequence). Material: blood. This rearrangement joins TRBV19 to TRBJ2-5, with D possibly being TRBD1 (6 bases). The clonotype was recovered from a male donor with papillary thyroid cancer or a benign thyroid nodule (not recorded which). Some clones in this sample may be carry-over from other donors' samples. For the CDR3, the DNA is TGTGCCAGTAGTCGATCACAGGGACCCCAAGAGACCCAGTACTTC. It encodes CASSRSQGPQETQYF. Complete variable domain (other parts from reference TRBV19 and TRBJ2-5): DGGITQSPKYLFRKEGQNVTLSCEQNLNHDAMYWYRQDPGQGLRLIYYSQIVNDFQKGDIAEGYSVSREKKESFPLTVTSAQKNPTAFYLCASSRSQGPQETQYFGPGTRLLVL.